These 22 T cell receptor beta chains originate from one sample sequenced in a study of blood T cell repertoires in COVID-19. Measured with immunoSEQ multiplex PCR; TCRdb has only the in-frame clones, and not every one. The sample yields 350,000 to 450,000 clones, 80% to 90% seen once. The specimen was PBMCs or T cells enriched from blood (not recorded which). The receptor set was obtained from a man aged 40-49 years in a cohort exposed to, infected with or recovered from COVID-19 (not recorded which).

The chain uses TRBV18 and TRBJ2-7; 7 bases map to TRBD1. J was trimmed by 5 bases and V by 5 bases; bases with no gene match: 6. CDR1 and CDR2 from the germline V gene are KGHSH and LQKENI. This CDR3 has 13 residues. The DNA of the CDR3 is TGTGCCAGCTCAGGGGACAGAGGAAACGAGCAGTACTTC. Translating gives CASSGDRGNEQYF. Looking up the rest from reference TRBV18 and TRBJ2-7 gives the full variable domain: NAGVMQNPRHLVRRRGQEARLRCSPMKGHSHVYWYRQLPEEGLKFMVYLQKENIIDESGMPKERFSAEFPKEGPSILRIQQVVRGDSAAYFCASSGDRGNEQYFGPGTRLTVT.

This chain connects TRBV3-1 (or the pseudogene TRBV3-2) to TRBJ1-4, with TRBD1 matching 7 bases. The ends lost 1 base at V and 12 bases at J; junction bases unmatched: 2. Germline-derived CDR1 and CDR2 are LGHDT and YNNKEL (reference sequence). CDR3 size: 12 residues. As DNA, the CDR3 is TGTGCCAGCAGCCAAGCCACAGGGGAACTGTTTTTT. Translated, it gives CASSQATGELFF.

The V and J genes are TRBV5-1 and TRBJ2-6, with a possible D match to TRBD1 (6 bases). V lost 2 bases and J lost 0, with 15 bases in between. The CDR3 runs to 18 residues. Per germline, CDR1 SGHRS and CDR2 YFSETQ. CDR3: CASSFYVRGYSGANVLTF. CDR3 bases: TGCGCCAGCAGCTTTTACGTCAGGGGTTACTCTGGGGCCAACGTCCTGACTTTC.

The J gene is TRBJ1-5, the V gene TRBV6-5, with 8 bases that match TRBD1. The CDR3 spans 13 residues. Germline V CDR1 and CDR2: MNHEY, SVGAGI. Trimming removed 5 bases from V and 6 bases from J; junction bases left unmatched: 3. The CDR3 DNA sequence: TGTGCCAGCAGTATACAGGGGGGTCAGCCCCAGCATTTT. It is translated as CASSIQGGQPQHF.

The J gene is TRBJ2-7, the V gene TRBV7-2; D perhaps matches TRBD2 (7 bases). Germline CDR1 and CDR2: SGHTA and FQGNSA. V lost 5 bases to trimming and J lost 4 bases, with 18 bases between them. The CDR3 sequence is 15 residues long. The DNA of the CDR3 is TGTGCCAGCAGCCTTCAGACAGGCGGGAGTTACGAGCAGTACTTC. Translated, it gives CASSLQTGGSYEQYF.

V usage is TRBV27 and J usage is TRBJ1-1; 8 bases match TRBD1. J was trimmed by 4 bases and V by 6 bases; bases with no gene match: 4. CDR3 length: 13 amino acids. Germline assignment: CDR1 MNHEY and CDR2 SMNVEV (reference sequence). In DNA, the CDR3 is TGTGCCAGCAGCCAGGGGGCCCTCACTGAAGCTTTCTTT. Translating gives CASSQGALTEAFF.

V usage is TRBV3-1 (or the pseudogene TRBV3-2) and J usage is TRBJ1-1, with 8 bases lining up with TRBD1. Trimming removed 4 bases from V and 4 bases from J; junction bases left unmatched: 11. Germline V gene data show CDR1 as LGHDT and CDR2 as YNNKEL (reference sequence). This CDR3 spans 16 amino acids. CDR3 bases: TGTGCCAGCAGCCCTCGGACAGGGATAAGGGGCACTGAAGCTTTCTTT. Translating gives CASSPRTGIRGTEAFF.

V is TRBV11-2 and J is TRBJ1-1, with 7 nucleotides matching TRBD1. The CDR3 sequence is 14 residues long. J was trimmed by 4 bases and V by 2 bases; bases with no gene match: 4. The germline V gene encodes CDR1 SGHAT and CDR2 FQNNGV. The CDR3 region has the DNA TGTGCCAGCAGCTTACAGGGGGGCTCCACTGAAGCTTTCTTT. Amino acids: CASSLQGGSTEAFF. Complete variable domain (other parts from reference TRBV11-2 and TRBJ1-1): EAGVAQSPRYKIIEKRQSVAFWCNPISGHATLYWYQQILGQGPKLLIQFQNNGVVDDSQLPKDRFSAERLKGVDSTLKIQPAKLEDSAVYLCASSLQGGSTEAFFGQGTRLTVV.

The J gene is TRBJ1-4, the V gene TRBV2; unclear D gene. From germline, CDR1 is SNHLY and CDR2 FYNNEI. Trimming shortened V by 8 bases and J by 0 bases, and 4 bases separated the two germline ends. The CDR3 has 12 residues. CDR3 in amino acids: CASSATNEKLFF. The CDR3 DNA is TGTGCCAGCTCAGCAACTAATGAAAAACTGTTTTTT.

V gene TRBV27 combines with J gene TRBJ2-1; the match to TRBD2 covers 10 bases. Trimming at V came to 4 bases and at J to 4 bases, leaving 7 bases not matched to a gene. The CDR3 is made up of 16 amino acids. Germline values: CDR1 MNHEY, CDR2 SMNVEV (reference sequence). In DNA, the CDR3 is TGTGCCAGCAGTTCCCGGACTAGCGGAAAGTACAATGAGCAGTTCTTC. Residues: CASSSRTSGKYNEQFF.

This clone was observed a handful of times. V and J are TRBV11-2 and TRBJ1-1, with 11 bases fitting TRBD1. Germline values: CDR1 SGHAT, CDR2 FQNNGV. There are 15 residues in the CDR3. V dropped 5 bases and J dropped 5; count of bases not matched to a gene: 7. The CDR3 here is CASSPGQGGRTEAFF. The CDR3, as DNA: TGTGCCAGCAGCCCGGGACAGGGGGGAAGGACTGAAGCTTTCTTT.

V gene TRBV27 combines with J gene TRBJ1-5; 7 positions match TRBD1. This CDR3 has 16 residues. The ends lost 8 bases at V and 5 bases at J; junction bases unmatched: 15. Germline loops: CDR1 MNHEY, CDR2 SMNVEV (reference sequence). CDR3 residues: CASSPRQTGRYQPQHF. The DNA of the CDR3 is TGTGCCAGCTCACCTCGCCAGACAGGGAGATATCAGCCCCAGCATTTT.

This sequence joins TRBV7-9 and TRBJ1-6; 8 bases are shared with TRBD1. The CDR3 consists of 15 residues. The V and J ends lost 5 bases and 9 bases, in that order; junction bases with no gene match: 9. Germline CDR1 is SEHNR and CDR2 is FQNEAQ (reference sequence). The CDR3 here is CASSVGQGSSSPLHF. DNA of the CDR3: TGTGCCAGCAGCGTCGGACAGGGCAGTAGTTCACCCCTCCACTTT.

This chain links TRBV28 with TRBJ1-1, with 7 bases that match TRBD1. This CDR3 is 13 amino acids long. Germline lookup yields CDR1 MDHEN and CDR2 SYDVKM. J lost 7 bases, V lost 5 bases, and 7 bases had no gene match. CDR3 loop: CASSTTGAFEAFF. As DNA, the CDR3 is TGTGCCAGCAGTACTACAGGGGCTTTTGAAGCTTTCTTT.

This chain joins TRBV30 and TRBJ2-7, with 7 nucleotides matching TRBD1. This CDR3 has 14 residues. Germline V gene lookup returns CDR1 GTSNPN and CDR2 SVGIG (reference sequence). J gave up 2 bases and V 3 bases, and 7 bases lay outside the gene matches. In DNA, the CDR3 is TGTGCCTGGAGGGCCCGACAGGGTCCCTACGAGCAGTACTTC. This sequence encodes CAWRARQGPYEQYF. Based on the CDR3 plus reference TRBV30 and TRBJ2-7, the full variable domain is SQTIHQWPATLVQPVGSPLSLECTVEGTSNPNLYWYRQAAGRGLQLLFYSVGIGQISSEVPQNLSASRPQDRQFILSSKKLLLSDSGFYLCAWRARQGPYEQYFGPGTRLTVT.

The rearrangement uses TRBV7-9 and TRBJ1-6, with a tentative D call TRBD1 (5 bases). The germline V gene has CDR1 SEHNR and CDR2 FQNEAQ (reference sequence). CDR3 size: 15 residues. Trimming left V 1 base short and J 7 bases short, with 11 bases between. This CDR3 is CASSLEGRLNSPLHF. The CDR3 DNA reads TGTGCCAGCAGCTTAGAGGGGAGGCTGAATTCACCCCTCCACTTT.

The chain couples TRBV4-1 to TRBJ1-6, with 7 bases identical to TRBD1. This CDR3 spans 18 amino acids. With 3 bases clipped from V and 7 bases from J, the junction kept 15 bases outside the gene matches. The germline V gene encodes CDR1 MGHRA and CDR2 YSYEKL. CDR3 nucleotide sequence: TGCGCCAGCAGCCAGACTGACAGGGCGGGAGGGCTGAATTCACCCCTCCACTTT. Amino acids: CASSQTDRAGGLNSPLHF.

The chain uses TRBV3-1 (or the pseudogene TRBV3-2) and TRBJ2-5; tentative D call: TRBD2 (6 bases). Trimming took 1 base from V and 4 from J, leaving 16 bases between them. This CDR3 region has 16 residues. Germline assignment: CDR1 LGHDT and CDR2 YNNKEL (reference sequence). The CDR3 loop reads CASSQGGNRRGETQYF. DNA for the CDR3: TGTGCCAGCAGCCAAGGCGGGAACCGGCGCGGAGAGACCCAGTACTTC.

This clone was seen a handful of times. This chain joins TRBV5-1 and TRBJ2-7, with TRBD1 matching 11 bases. Losses at the gene ends were 0 bases for V and 3 bases for J; bases not matched to a gene: 2. Germline V CDR1 and CDR2: SGHRS, YFSETQ. The CDR3 has 15 residues. The CDR3 DNA reads as TGCGCCAGCAGCTTGGCCGGGACAGGGGGCTACGAGCAGTACTTC. The encoded protein is CASSLAGTGGYEQYF.

The chain couples TRBV18 to TRBJ2-2, with TRBD1 matching over 9 bases. V lost 6 bases, J lost 5 bases, and 7 bases stayed unmatched. This CDR3 comprises 15 residues. Germline lookup yields CDR1 KGHSH and CDR2 LQKENI. In DNA, the CDR3 is TGTGCCAGCTCGACCGGGACAGGGTGGACCGGGGAGCTGTTTTTT. This gives the protein CASSTGTGWTGELFF.

In DNA form, the CDR3 reads TGTGCCAGCATGGGGCGGACTAGCGGAAGTATATATACGCAGTATTTT. Amino acid sequence: CASMGRTSGSIYTQYF. The genes are TRBV3-1 (or the pseudogene TRBV3-2) and TRBJ2-3; 10 bases line up with TRBD2. Germline V gives CDR1 LGHDT, CDR2 YNNKEL (reference sequence). This CDR3 contains 16 residues. The junction had 14 bases not matched to a gene; V was cut back by 7 bases and J by 7 bases.

The chain joins TRBV20-1 to TRBJ2-1; TRBD2 matches at 8 bases. Losses at the gene ends were 3 bases for V and 4 bases for J; bases not matched to a gene: 8. The CDR3 is 15 residues long. Germline CDR1 and CDR2: DFQATT and SNEGSKA (reference sequence). DNA for the CDR3: TGCAGTGCTAGTAAGCCGACTAGCGAGTACAATGAGCAGTTCTTC. Protein product: CSASKPTSEYNEQFF.